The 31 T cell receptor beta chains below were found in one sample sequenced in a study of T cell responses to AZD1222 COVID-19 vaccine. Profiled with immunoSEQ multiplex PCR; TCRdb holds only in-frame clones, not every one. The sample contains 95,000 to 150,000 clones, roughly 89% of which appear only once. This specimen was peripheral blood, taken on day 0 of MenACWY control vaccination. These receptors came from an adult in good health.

CDR3 in amino acids: CASSRQDTEAFF. CDR3 in DNA: TGTGCCAGCAGCAGACAGGACACTGAAGCTTTCTTT. This sequence joins TRBV12-3 or TRBV12-4 and TRBJ1-1; maybe TRBD1 (6 bases). There are 12 residues in the CDR3. V gave up 6 bases and J gave up 3 bases, with 8 bases separating them.

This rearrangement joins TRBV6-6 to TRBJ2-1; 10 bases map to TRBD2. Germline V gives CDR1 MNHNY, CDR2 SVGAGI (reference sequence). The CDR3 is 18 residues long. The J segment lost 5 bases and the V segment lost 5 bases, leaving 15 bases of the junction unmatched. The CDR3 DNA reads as TGTGCCAGCAGTCCAGTAGGGCTAGGACTAGCGGCAAACAATGAGCAGTTCTTC. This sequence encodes CASSPVGLGLAANNEQFF.

The CDR3 nucleotides are TGTGCCAGCAGCCAAAACCCTAGCACAGATACGCAGTATTTT. It yields the protein CASSQNPSTDTQYF. J is TRBJ2-3 and V is TRBV11-3; D call uncertain. This CDR3 spans 14 amino acids. V dropped 5 bases and J dropped 0 bases, with 9 bases sitting between them. The germline CDR1 and CDR2 sequences are SGHNT and YENEEA.

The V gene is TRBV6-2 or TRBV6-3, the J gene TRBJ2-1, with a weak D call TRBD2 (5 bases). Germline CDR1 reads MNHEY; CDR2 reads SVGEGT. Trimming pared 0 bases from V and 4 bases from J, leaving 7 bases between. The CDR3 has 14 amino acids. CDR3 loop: CASSYSTSYNEQFF. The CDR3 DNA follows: TGTGCCAGCAGTTACTCCACTAGTTACAATGAGCAGTTCTTC.

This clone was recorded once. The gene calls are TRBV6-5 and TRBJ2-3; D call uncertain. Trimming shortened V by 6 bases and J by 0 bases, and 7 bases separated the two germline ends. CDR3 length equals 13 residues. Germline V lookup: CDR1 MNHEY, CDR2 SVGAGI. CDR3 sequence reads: CASRLTSTDTQYF. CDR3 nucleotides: TGTGCCAGCAGGTTGACTAGCACAGATACGCAGTATTTT.

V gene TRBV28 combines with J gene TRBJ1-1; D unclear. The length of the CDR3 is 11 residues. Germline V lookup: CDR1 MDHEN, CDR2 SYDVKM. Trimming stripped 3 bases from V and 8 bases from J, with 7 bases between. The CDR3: CASSFSAEAFF. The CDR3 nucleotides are TGTGCCAGCAGTTTTTCGGCAGAAGCTTTCTTT.

The CDR3 spells CASSPHMNTEAFF. CDR3 DNA: TGTGCCAGCAGCCCCCATATGAACACTGAAGCTTTCTTT. The chain carries TRBV11-2 and TRBJ1-1; D is unresolved. CDR1 is SGHAT, CDR2 FQNNGV, per germline. The CDR3 has 13 residues. The ends were cut back, 5 bases at V and 0 bases at J, with 7 bases in the middle.

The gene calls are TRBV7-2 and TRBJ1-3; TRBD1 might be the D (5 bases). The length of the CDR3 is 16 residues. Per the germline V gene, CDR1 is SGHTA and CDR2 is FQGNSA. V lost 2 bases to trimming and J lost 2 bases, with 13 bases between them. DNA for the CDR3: TGTGCCAGCAGCTTACGGCCGCAGGGAACTGGAAACACCATATATTTT. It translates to CASSLRPQGTGNTIYF. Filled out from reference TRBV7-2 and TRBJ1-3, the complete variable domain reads GAGVSQSPSNKVTEKGKDVELRCDPISGHTALYWYRQSLGQGLEFLIYFQGNSAPDKSGLPSDRFSAERTGGSVSTLTIQRTQQEDSAVYLCASSLRPQGTGNTIYFGEGSWLTVV.

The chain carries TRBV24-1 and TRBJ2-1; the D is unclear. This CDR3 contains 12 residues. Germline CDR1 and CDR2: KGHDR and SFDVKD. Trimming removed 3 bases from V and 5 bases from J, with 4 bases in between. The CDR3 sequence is CATSDTDNEQFF. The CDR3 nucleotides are TGTGCCACCAGTGATACCGACAATGAGCAGTTCTTC.

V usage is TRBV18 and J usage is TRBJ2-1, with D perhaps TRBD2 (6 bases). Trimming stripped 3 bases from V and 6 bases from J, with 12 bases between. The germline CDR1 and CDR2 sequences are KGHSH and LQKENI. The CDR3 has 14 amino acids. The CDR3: CASSPLGSVNEQFF. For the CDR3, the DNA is TGTGCCAGCTCACCCCTCGGGAGCGTCAATGAGCAGTTCTTC.

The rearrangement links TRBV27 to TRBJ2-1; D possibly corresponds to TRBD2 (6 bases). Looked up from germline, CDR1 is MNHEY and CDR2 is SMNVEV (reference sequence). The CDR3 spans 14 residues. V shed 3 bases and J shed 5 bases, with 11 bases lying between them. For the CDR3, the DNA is TGTGCCAGCAGTTTTGTAGCGGATAACAATGAGCAGTTCTTC. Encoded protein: CASSFVADNNEQFF.

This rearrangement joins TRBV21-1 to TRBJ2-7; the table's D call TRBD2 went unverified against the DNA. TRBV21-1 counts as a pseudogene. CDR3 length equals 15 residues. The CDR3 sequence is CARKENQLVVHEQYF. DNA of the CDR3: TGTGCCAGAAAAGAAAATCAACTAGTAGTACACGAGCAGTACTTC.

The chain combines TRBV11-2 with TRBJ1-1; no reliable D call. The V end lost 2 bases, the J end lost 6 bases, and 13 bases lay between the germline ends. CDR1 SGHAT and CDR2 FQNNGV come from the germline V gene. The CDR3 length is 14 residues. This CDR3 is CASSLTGPSPEAFF. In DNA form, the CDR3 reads TGTGCCAGCAGCTTAACCGGGCCGAGCCCTGAAGCTTTCTTT.

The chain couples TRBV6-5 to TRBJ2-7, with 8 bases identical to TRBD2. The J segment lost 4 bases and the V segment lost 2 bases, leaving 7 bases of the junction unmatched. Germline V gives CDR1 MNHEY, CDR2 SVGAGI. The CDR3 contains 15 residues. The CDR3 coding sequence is TGTGCCAGCAGTTACAAGCGGGAGCAAGCGTACGAGCAGTACTTC. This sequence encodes CASSYKREQAYEQYF.

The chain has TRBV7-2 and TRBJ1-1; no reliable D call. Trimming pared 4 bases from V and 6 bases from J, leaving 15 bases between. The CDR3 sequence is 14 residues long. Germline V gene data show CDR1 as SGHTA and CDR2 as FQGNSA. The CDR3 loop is CASSSSALSAEAFF. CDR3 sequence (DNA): TGTGCCAGCAGCTCATCGGCCTTGAGCGCTGAAGCTTTCTTT.

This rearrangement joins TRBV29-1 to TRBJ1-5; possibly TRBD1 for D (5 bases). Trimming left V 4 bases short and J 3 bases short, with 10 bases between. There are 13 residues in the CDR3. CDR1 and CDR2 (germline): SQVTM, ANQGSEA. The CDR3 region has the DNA TGCAGCGTTGTAGGGGAGACCAATCAGCCCCAGCATTTT. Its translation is CSVVGETNQPQHF.

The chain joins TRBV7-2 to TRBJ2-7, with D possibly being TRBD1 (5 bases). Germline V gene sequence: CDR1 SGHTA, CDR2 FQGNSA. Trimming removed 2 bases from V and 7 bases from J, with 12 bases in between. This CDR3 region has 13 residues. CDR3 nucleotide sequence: TGTGCCAGCAGCTTATCACAGGTGTTGGAGCAGTACTTC. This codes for CASSLSQVLEQYF. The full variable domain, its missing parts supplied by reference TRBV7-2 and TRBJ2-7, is GAGVSQSPSNKVTEKGKDVELRCDPISGHTALYWYRQSLGQGLEFLIYFQGNSAPDKSGLPSDRFSAERTGGSVSTLTIQRTQQEDSAVYLCASSLSQVLEQYFGPGTRLTVT.

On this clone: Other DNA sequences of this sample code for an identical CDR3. CDR3 coding DNA: TGTGCCAGCAACGGACAGGGGACAGATACGCAGTATTTT. This translates into CASNGQGTDTQYF. The chain carries TRBV2 and TRBJ2-3, with 9 nucleotides matching TRBD1. Trimming took 7 bases from V and 3 from J; bases not matched to a gene: 2. The CDR3 length is 13 residues. CDR1 SNHLY and CDR2 FYNNEI come from the germline V gene.

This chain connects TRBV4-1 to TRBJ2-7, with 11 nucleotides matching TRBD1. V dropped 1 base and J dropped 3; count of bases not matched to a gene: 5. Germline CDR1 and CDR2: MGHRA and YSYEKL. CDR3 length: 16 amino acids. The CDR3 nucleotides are TGCGCCAGCAGCCAAGGAGCGGGACAGGGGGGCTACGAGCAGTACTTC. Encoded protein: CASSQGAGQGGYEQYF.

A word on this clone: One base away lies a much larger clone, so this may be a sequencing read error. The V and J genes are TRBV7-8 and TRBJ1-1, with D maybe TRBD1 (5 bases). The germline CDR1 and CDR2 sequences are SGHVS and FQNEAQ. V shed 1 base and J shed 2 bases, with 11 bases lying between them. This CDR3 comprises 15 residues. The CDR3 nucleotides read TGTGCCAGCAGCTTAGTTGACGGGGGTAACACTGAAGCTTTCTTT. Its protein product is CASSLVDGGNTEAFF.

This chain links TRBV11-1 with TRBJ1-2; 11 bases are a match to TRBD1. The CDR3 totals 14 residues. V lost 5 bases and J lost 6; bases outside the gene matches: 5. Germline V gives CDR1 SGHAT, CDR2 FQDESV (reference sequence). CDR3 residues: CASSPTDRGHGYTF. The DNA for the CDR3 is TGTGCCAGCAGCCCGACGGACAGGGGGCATGGCTACACCTTC.

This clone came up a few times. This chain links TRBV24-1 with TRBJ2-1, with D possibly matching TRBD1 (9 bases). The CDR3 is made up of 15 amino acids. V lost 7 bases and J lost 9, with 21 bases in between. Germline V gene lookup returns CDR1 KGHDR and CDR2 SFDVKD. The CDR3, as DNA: TGTGCCACCAGAGCGGGGGACAGGGACGGCGGTGAGCAGTTCTTC. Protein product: CATRAGDRDGGEQFF.

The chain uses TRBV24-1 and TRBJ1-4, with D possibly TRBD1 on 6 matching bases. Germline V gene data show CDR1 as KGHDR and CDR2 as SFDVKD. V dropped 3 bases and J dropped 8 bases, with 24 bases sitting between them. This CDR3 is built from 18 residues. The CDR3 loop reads CATSDSTGQPLIGEKLFF. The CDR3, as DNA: TGTGCCACCAGTGATAGCACAGGGCAACCCCTCATCGGGGAAAAACTGTTTTTT.

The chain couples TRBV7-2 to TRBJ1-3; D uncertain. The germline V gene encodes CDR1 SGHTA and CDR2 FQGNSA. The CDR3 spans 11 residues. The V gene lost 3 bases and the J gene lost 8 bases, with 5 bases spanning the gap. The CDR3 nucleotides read TGTGCCAGCAGCTTCGCGGACACCATATATTTT. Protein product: CASSFADTIYF.

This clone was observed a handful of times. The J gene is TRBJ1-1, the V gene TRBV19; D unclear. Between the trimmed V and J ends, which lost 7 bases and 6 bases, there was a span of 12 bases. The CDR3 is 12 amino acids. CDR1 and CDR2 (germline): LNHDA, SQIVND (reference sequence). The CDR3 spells CASTSSRAEAFF. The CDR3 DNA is TGTGCCAGTACATCCTCTCGCGCTGAAGCTTTCTTT.

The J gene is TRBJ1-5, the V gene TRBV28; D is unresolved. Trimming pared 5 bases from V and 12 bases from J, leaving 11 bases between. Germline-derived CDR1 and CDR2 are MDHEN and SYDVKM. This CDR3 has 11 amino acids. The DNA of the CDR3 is TGTGCCAGCAGTCTTCGACGGGGCCAGCATTTT. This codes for CASSLRRGQHF.

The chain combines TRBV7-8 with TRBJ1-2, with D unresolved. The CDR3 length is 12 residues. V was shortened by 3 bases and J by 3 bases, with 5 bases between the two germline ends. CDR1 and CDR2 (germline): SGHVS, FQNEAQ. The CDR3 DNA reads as TGTGCCAGCAGCTTGGGATACTATGGCTACACCTTC. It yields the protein CASSLGYYGYTF.

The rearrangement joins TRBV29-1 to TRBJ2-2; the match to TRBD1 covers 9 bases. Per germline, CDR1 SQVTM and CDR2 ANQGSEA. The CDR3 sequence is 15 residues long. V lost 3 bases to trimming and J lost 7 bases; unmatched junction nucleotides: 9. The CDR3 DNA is TGCAGCGTTGAGGGGGGACAGGGCGAAGTCGGGGAGCTGTTTTTT. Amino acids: CSVEGGQGEVGELFF.

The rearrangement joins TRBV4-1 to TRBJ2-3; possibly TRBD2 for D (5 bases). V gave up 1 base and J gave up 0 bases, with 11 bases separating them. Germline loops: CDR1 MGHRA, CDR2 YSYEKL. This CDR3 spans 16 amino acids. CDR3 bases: TGCGCCAGCAGCCAAGCGAAGGGCGGGAGCACAGATACGCAGTATTTT. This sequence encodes CASSQAKGGSTDTQYF.

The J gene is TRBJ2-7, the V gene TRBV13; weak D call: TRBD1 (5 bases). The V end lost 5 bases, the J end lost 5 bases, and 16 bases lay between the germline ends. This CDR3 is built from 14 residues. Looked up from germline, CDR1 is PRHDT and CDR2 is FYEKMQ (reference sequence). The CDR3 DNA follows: TGTGCCAGCAGCCCTCGCAGGGAACCCAACGAGCAGTACTTC. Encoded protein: CASSPRREPNEQYF.

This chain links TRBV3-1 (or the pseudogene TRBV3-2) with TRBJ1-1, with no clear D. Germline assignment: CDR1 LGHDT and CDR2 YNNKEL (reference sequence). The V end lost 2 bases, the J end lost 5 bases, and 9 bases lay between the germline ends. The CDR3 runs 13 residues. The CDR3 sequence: CASSQRTGTEAFF. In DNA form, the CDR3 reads TGTGCCAGCAGCCAAAGAACGGGAACTGAAGCTTTCTTT.